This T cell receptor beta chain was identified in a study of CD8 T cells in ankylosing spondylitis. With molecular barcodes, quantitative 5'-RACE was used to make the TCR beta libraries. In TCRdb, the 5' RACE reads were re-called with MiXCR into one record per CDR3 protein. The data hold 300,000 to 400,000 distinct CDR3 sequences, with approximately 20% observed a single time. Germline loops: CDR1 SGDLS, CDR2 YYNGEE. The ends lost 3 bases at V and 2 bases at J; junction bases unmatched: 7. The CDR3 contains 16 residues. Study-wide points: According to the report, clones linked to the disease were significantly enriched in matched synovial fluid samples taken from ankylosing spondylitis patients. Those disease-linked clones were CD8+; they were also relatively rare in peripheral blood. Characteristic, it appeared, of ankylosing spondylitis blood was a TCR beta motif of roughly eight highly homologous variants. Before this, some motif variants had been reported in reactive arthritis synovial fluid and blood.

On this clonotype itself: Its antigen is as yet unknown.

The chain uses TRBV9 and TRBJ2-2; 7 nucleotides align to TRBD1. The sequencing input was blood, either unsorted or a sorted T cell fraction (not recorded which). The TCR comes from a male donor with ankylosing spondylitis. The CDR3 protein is CASSERQGVNTGELFF. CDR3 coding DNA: TGTGCCAGCAGCGAACGACAGGGTGTCAACACCGGGGAGCTGTTTTTT.